One and the same sample provided the 28 T cell receptor beta chains below, sequenced in a study of T-cell reconstitution after alpha-beta-depleted transplantation in children. TCRbeta library construction was performed incorporating unique molecular identifiers. TCRdb processed the PCR reads anew with MiXCR; each CDR3 protein has one entry. The sample has 540,000 or so distinct CDR3 sequences; 20% to 25% are singletons. Sequencing was performed on PBMCs, mostly from graft donor cells, taken 360 days after TCRalphabeta/CD19-depleted stem cell transplant. The receptors were sampled from a boy in the first two years of life who had a stem cell transplant for acute myeloid leukemia, so the T cells may come from the graft donor.

At least ten counts were recorded for this clonotype. The chain has TRBV7-2 and TRBJ2-2; TRBD1 might be the D (6 bases). The CDR3 is made up of 15 amino acids. Germline V gene sequence: CDR1 SGHTA, CDR2 FQGNSA. V lost 2 bases, J lost 3 bases, and 10 bases lay in between. The DNA of the CDR3 is TGTGCCAGCAGCTTATTCCGGACAGACACCGGGGAGCTGTTTTTT. Residues: CASSLFRTDTGELFF.

V and J are TRBV11-2 and TRBJ2-3; 13 bases fit TRBD2. The germline V gene encodes CDR1 SGHAT and CDR2 FQNNGV. V was pared by 3 bases and J by 0 bases, with 6 bases of the junction left unmatched. The CDR3 spans 18 residues. The DNA of the CDR3 is TGTGCCAGCAGCTTCGGACTAGCGGGGGCTTCTAGCACAGATACGCAGTATTTT. It codes for CASSFGLAGASSTDTQYF.

The V and J genes are TRBV28 and TRBJ1-4; 10 nucleotides line up with TRBD1. Looked up from germline, CDR1 is MDHEN and CDR2 is SYDVKM. The junction had 4 bases not matched to a gene; V was cut back by 3 bases and J by 6 bases. The CDR3 spans 15 residues. As DNA, the CDR3 is TGTGCCAGCAGTTTGCGAGGGACAGGGGATGAAAAACTGTTTTTT. Amino acids: CASSLRGTGDEKLFF.

Ten or more counts support this clonotype. The chain uses TRBV20-1 and TRBJ2-1; D uncertain. The CDR3 length is 11 residues. From germline, CDR1 is DFQATT and CDR2 SNEGSKA (reference sequence). The V end lost 7 bases, the J end lost 3 bases, and 7 bases lay between the germline ends. CDR3 residues: CSGHFYNEQFF. CDR3 nucleotides: TGCAGTGGACACTTCTACAATGAGCAGTTCTTC.

This clonotype was detected only a few times. The chain joins TRBV24-1 to TRBJ2-1; D not certain. Germline CDR1 reads KGHDR; CDR2 reads SFDVKD. V was clipped by 2 bases and J by 6 bases, with 22 bases between them. This CDR3 contains 18 residues. The DNA of the CDR3 is TGTGCCACCAGTGATTCTATGTCTGGTTGGACCCGAACCAATGAGCAGTTCTTC. It yields the protein CATSDSMSGWTRTNEQFF.

The chain uses TRBV11-2 and TRBJ2-1; D is undetermined. The CDR3 runs to 13 residues. Between the trimmed V and J ends, which lost 5 bases and 9 bases, there was a span of 14 bases. Germline values: CDR1 SGHAT, CDR2 FQNNGV. CDR3 DNA sequence: TGTGCCAGCAGCCCTACCGAGGATCCTGAGCAGTTCTTC. The encoded protein is CASSPTEDPEQFF.

The chain has TRBV4-2 and TRBJ2-4; a possible D gene is TRBD1 (6 bases). Germline V gene sequence: CDR1 LGHNA, CDR2 YNFKEQ. Trimming took 0 bases from V and 3 from J, leaving 12 bases between them. The CDR3 loop spans 16 amino acids. The CDR3 DNA sequence: TGTGCCAGCAGCCAAGATCAAAGGGGGTACAAAAACATTCAGTACTTC. Its protein product is CASSQDQRGYKNIQYF.

This clonotype was seen a handful of times. CDR3 residues: CASRSPPGSGTEAFF. The CDR3 coding sequence is TGTGCCAGTAGGTCGCCCCCCGGCTCGGGCACTGAAGCTTTCTTT. V and J are TRBV19 and TRBJ1-1; D is undetermined. V was shortened by 6 bases and J by 4 bases, with 18 bases between the two germline ends. CDR3 length: 15 amino acids. Per germline, CDR1 LNHDA and CDR2 SQIVND (reference sequence).

This clonotype turned up a few times. V and J are TRBV20-1 and TRBJ2-6; TRBD1 matches 9 bases. The V gene end was trimmed by 2 bases and the J gene end by 6 bases; junction bases not matched to a gene: 11. The CDR3 length is 17 residues. CDR1 DFQATT and CDR2 SNEGSKA come from the germline V gene (reference sequence). CDR3 sequence (DNA): TGCAGTGCTAGATCCGGGACAGGGATCTTCGCGGCCAACGTCCTGACTTTC. Its protein product is CSARSGTGIFAANVLTF.

The rearrangement uses TRBV20-1 and TRBJ1-1, with D hard to call. The CDR3 covers 12 residues. Germline V gene data show CDR1 as DFQATT and CDR2 as SNEGSKA (reference sequence). V was clipped by 6 bases and J by 0 bases, with 8 bases between them. CDR3 loop: CSAKKVNTEAFF. The DNA of the CDR3 is TGCAGTGCCAAGAAGGTGAACACTGAAGCTTTCTTT.

This clonotype was detected ten times or more. As DNA, the CDR3 is TGCAGCGTTGATCTCCATCAAGAGACCCAGTACTTC. Translated, it gives CSVDLHQETQYF. The chain uses TRBV29-1 and TRBJ2-5; no firm D call. The CDR3 contains 12 residues. Germline V gene lookup returns CDR1 SQVTM and CDR2 ANQGSEA. V shed 3 bases and J shed 2 bases, with 7 bases lying between them.

The table lists this clonotype with many counts. This chain uses TRBV6-1 with TRBJ1-4; 8 positions agree with TRBD1. The CDR3 contains 15 residues. The germline V gene encodes CDR1 MNHNS and CDR2 SASEGT. The V gene end was trimmed by 6 bases and the J gene end by 6 bases; junction bases not matched to a gene: 9. Here the CDR3 reads CASRKQGVAHEKLFF. DNA for the CDR3: TGTGCCAGCAGGAAACAGGGGGTGGCCCATGAAAAACTGTTTTTT.

The sample holds a few counts of this clonotype. One end of the junction does not line up with germline, which may come from a read error. The CDR3 is CASSGSSPRTPF. CDR3 nucleotide sequence: TGTGCCAGCAGTGGAAGCAGCCCGAGGACCCCATTC. The rearrangement joins TRBV2 to TRBJ1-2; no reliable D call. CDR3 length: 12 amino acids. Germline V gene data show CDR1 as SNHLY and CDR2 as FYNNEI.

This clonotype was found many times. The V and J genes are TRBV20-1 and TRBJ2-1; D may be TRBD2 (5 bases). There are 13 residues in the CDR3. The V gene lost 2 bases and the J gene lost 4 bases, with 9 bases spanning the gap. Germline values: CDR1 DFQATT, CDR2 SNEGSKA (reference sequence). In nucleotides, the CDR3 is TGCAGTGCTAGACAGCGGAGTTACAATGAGCAGTTCTTC. As protein: CSARQRSYNEQFF.

The chain recombines TRBV14 with TRBJ2-1; 11 positions match TRBD2. Germline V CDR1 and CDR2: SGHDN, FVKESK. CDR3 length equals 17 residues. V lost 0 bases, J lost 5 bases, and 6 bases stayed unmatched. The CDR3 is CASSQDSLAGVNNEQFF. The CDR3 bases are TGTGCCAGCAGCCAAGACTCACTAGCGGGGGTTAACAATGAGCAGTTCTTC.

The chain combines TRBV20-1 with TRBJ2-2, with D uncertain. Germline V gene lookup returns CDR1 DFQATT and CDR2 SNEGSKA (reference sequence). This CDR3 contains 16 residues. The V end was cut by 0 bases, the J end by 1 base, with 12 bases between. CDR3 sequence (DNA): TGCAGTGCTAGAGATATCGTCCGGCAGAACACCGGGGAGCTGTTTTTT. As protein: CSARDIVRQNTGELFF.

The chain uses TRBV24-1 and TRBJ2-3; 7 bases are a match to TRBD1. The V gene's germline CDR1 is KGHDR and CDR2 SFDVKD. There are 14 residues in the CDR3. J lost 5 bases, V lost 5 bases, and 6 bases had no gene match. The CDR3 is CATSGLQGEDTQYF. DNA for the CDR3: TGTGCCACCAGTGGCCTTCAGGGGGAAGATACGCAGTATTTT.

This clonotype was detected ten times or more. The rearrangement links TRBV5-1 to TRBJ2-1, with 11 bases that match TRBD1. CDR1 is SGHRS, CDR2 YFSETQ, per germline. V gave up 4 bases and J gave up 9 bases; unmatched junction bases: 9. The CDR3 has 15 amino acids. CDR3 sequence: CASSPGQGAGGEQFF. CDR3 nucleotides: TGCGCCAGCAGCCCTGGACAGGGGGCCGGAGGTGAGCAGTTCTTC.

In the case of this clonotype: This may stem from a read error, because a much larger clone lies one nucleotide away. The chain recombines TRBV12-3 or TRBV12-4 with TRBJ1-1; the D gene is possibly TRBD1 (5 bases). The CDR3 runs 14 residues. The V end was cut by 6 bases, the J end by 2 bases, with 13 bases between. The CDR3 region is CASRRGLFNTEAFF. DNA of the CDR3: TGTGCCAGCAGAAGGGGACTGTTCAACACTGAAGCTTTCTTT.

For this clonotype: One end of the junction does not line up with germline, which may come from a read error. The chain employs TRBV24-1 and TRBJ2-3; a possible D gene is TRBD2 (5 bases). Per the germline V gene, CDR1 is KGHDR and CDR2 is SFDVKD. The CDR3 extends over 12 amino acids. The CDR3 DNA reads as TGTGCCACCTGTGACTACACAGATACGCAGTATTTT. Its protein product is CATCDYTDTQYF.

This clonotype has ten or more counts. The rearrangement links TRBV6-2 or TRBV6-3 to TRBJ2-7; D is unresolved. This CDR3 region has 15 residues. V lost 1 base and J lost 3, with 13 bases in between. CDR1 is MNHEY, CDR2 SVGEGT, per germline. In nucleotides, the CDR3 is TGTGCCAGCAGTTACTGGGGTTCCGCCGTCTACGAGCAGTACTTC. Translated: CASSYWGSAVYEQYF.

This CDR3 reads CSAAGTSGVGARTDTQYF. For the CDR3, the DNA is TGCAGTGCTGCCGGGACTAGCGGGGTTGGGGCCCGCACAGATACGCAGTATTTT. The rearrangement links TRBV20-1 to TRBJ2-3; TRBD2 matches at 13 bases. The V segment lost 5 bases and the J segment 1 base; nucleotides outside the gene matches: 12. The CDR3 sequence is 18 residues long. CDR1 and CDR2 (germline): DFQATT, SNEGSKA (reference sequence).

This clonotype has ten or more counts. J is TRBJ2-1 and V is TRBV6-2 or TRBV6-3, with D maybe TRBD2 (6 bases). The CDR3 is 15 residues long. From germline, CDR1 is MNHEY and CDR2 SVGEGT. V lost 4 bases, J lost 0 bases, and 10 bases lay in between. The CDR3, as DNA: TGTGCCAGCAGTTTGAACGGGGGCTCCTACAATGAGCAGTTCTTC. It translates to CASSLNGGSYNEQFF.

This clonotype appeared many times. CDR3 in amino acids: CSVDLRDRDYNSPLHF. CDR3 sequence (DNA): TGCAGCGTTGACCTACGGGACAGGGACTATAATTCACCCCTCCACTTT. The V gene is TRBV29-1, the J gene TRBJ1-6; 9 bases line up with TRBD1. The CDR3 is 16 residues long. Germline V CDR1 and CDR2: SQVTM, ANQGSEA. J gave up 3 bases and V 3 bases, and 6 bases lay outside the gene matches.

A few counts support this clonotype. This rearrangement joins TRBV20-1 to TRBJ2-3; 12 nucleotides align to TRBD2. Germline V gene lookup returns CDR1 DFQATT and CDR2 SNEGSKA (reference sequence). V trimming: 6 bases; J trimming: 8 bases; junction bases outside the gene matches: 6. This CDR3 contains 13 residues. In nucleotides, the CDR3 is TGCAGTGCATCGACTAGCGGGAGATTTACGCAGTATTTT. This sequence encodes CSASTSGRFTQYF.

In this sample, this clonotype turned up many times. The chain recombines TRBV7-9 with TRBJ2-7; D remains unclear. The ends were cut back, 6 bases at V and 3 bases at J, with 9 bases in the middle. The germline gives CDR1 SEHNR, CDR2 FQNEAQ (reference sequence). The CDR3 contains 12 residues. CDR3 in DNA: TGTGCCAGCAGGCCCTTAGACTACGAGCAGTACTTC. The encoded protein is CASRPLDYEQYF.

This clonotype was observed at least ten times. V is TRBV27 and J is TRBJ2-1; 14 bases agree with TRBD2. Trimming cost V 6 bases and J 7 bases; bases outside gene matches: 11. The length of the CDR3 is 17 residues. Germline CDR1 MNHEY, CDR2 SMNVEV (reference sequence). The CDR3 reads CASRETSGGAQTNEQFF. The CDR3 bases are TGTGCCAGCAGGGAGACTAGCGGGGGGGCCCAAACGAATGAGCAGTTCTTC.

This clonotype occurred many times. The genes are TRBV28 and TRBJ1-1, with 8 bases that match TRBD1. Germline V lookup: CDR1 MDHEN, CDR2 SYDVKM. The CDR3 totals 16 residues. Germline trimming cut 5 bases from V and 1 base from J; bases unmatched to any gene: 9. The CDR3 loop reads CASSTTVGTGNTEAFF. CDR3 DNA: TGTGCCAGCAGTACAACCGTCGGGACAGGGAACACTGAAGCTTTCTTT.